This T cell receptor (beta chain) comes out of a study of blood T cell repertoires in COVID-19. Assay: immunoSEQ multiplex PCR; the TCRdb copy retains only in-frame clones and omits some. In the table there are 150,000 to 200,000 clones, about four fifths of which are singletons. V was trimmed by 3 bases and J by 12 bases, leaving 14 bases between them. Germline values: CDR1 SNHLY, CDR2 FYNNEI. The CDR3 runs to 12 residues. The chain couples TRBV2 to TRBJ1-1; the D gene is possibly TRBD1 (5 bases). The sample was PBMCs or T cells enriched from blood (not recorded which). This clonotype was sampled from a woman in her fifties or sixties who had recovered from COVID-19. CDR3 residues: CASSDLGELPFF. In DNA, the CDR3 is TGTGCCAGCAGTGATCTAGGGGAACTGCCTTTCTTT.